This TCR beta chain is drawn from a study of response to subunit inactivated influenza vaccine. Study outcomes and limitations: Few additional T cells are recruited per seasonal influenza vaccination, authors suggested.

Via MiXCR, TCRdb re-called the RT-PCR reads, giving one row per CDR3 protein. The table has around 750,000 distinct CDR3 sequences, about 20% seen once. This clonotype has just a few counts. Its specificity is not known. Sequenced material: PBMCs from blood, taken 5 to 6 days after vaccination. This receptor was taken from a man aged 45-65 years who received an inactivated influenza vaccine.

CDR3 sequence: CSVDRGVQETQYF. For the CDR3, the DNA is TGCAGCGTTGATAGGGGGGTCCAAGAGACCCAGTACTTC. The V call is TRBV29-1, the J call TRBJ2-5, with D perhaps matching TRBD1 or TRBD2 (6 bases each). Trimming cost V 3 bases and J 1 base, with 9 bases left between them. This CDR3 contains 13 residues. Germline CDR1 SQVTM, CDR2 ANQGSEA.